The sequence of this TCR beta chain was determined in a study of cytomegalovirus exposure and HLA in healthy donors. The study, taken as a whole, reports: With DRB1 most and HLA-C fewest, TCR association rates differed between HLA loci in a later analysis. Clonal expansion was found to be greater in HLA-associated TCR beta chains than in equally common others in a later analysis. A later analysis reportedly identified an Asian-associated ancestry cluster as carrying fewer N-insertions than the approximately 670-donor mean.

This clone was seen only once. Its antigen remains unidentified. PCR employed 60 Vbeta and 13 Jbeta primers. Authors' methods: A follow-up analysis tallied 70 million to 80 million unique TCR beta chains, some 9.9 million shared. Assay: immunoSEQ multiplex PCR; the TCRdb copy retains only in-frame clones and omits some. Clonal size and the V and J genes are those of that table, whereas D and trimming came from the DNA. The table lists approximately 77,000 clones, approximately 78% of them singletons. This CDR3 has 16 residues. V shed 3 bases and J shed 2 bases, with 16 bases lying between them. In germline, CDR1 is MNHEY, CDR2 SMNVEV (reference sequence).

The source is a man aged 35-49 years in good health and CMV-seronegative. Sequencing used PBMCs. The gene calls are TRBV27 and TRBJ1-2; D is possibly TRBD1 (5 bases). CDR3 sequence reads: CASSFAGGGNNYGYTF. The CDR3 bases are TGTGCCAGCAGTTTTGCGGGGGGGGGTAACAACTATGGCTACACCTTC.